This TCR beta chain was obtained from a study of blood T cells in healthy people across ages. Study-wide background: Template-switching capture recovered about one barcoded beta molecule per two T cells.

In germline, CDR1 is MNHEY, CDR2 SVGEGT. The CDR3 extends over 18 amino acids. V was clipped by 0 bases and J by 0 bases, with 15 bases between them. General study findings and limits: The long-lived group displayed more naive CD4+ cells, plus higher diversity, than the aged donors did. Older age went with lower TCR beta diversity per million T cells, in a roughly linear way.

PCR was performed a second time for about 6 to 12 cycles using a sample-barcoded 5' primer and a J-beta primer mix. TCRdb reanalysed the 5' RACE reads using MiXCR and keeps one entry per CDR3 protein. The sample contains 1 million or so distinct CDR3 sequences, more than 35% of which appear only once. A word on this clonotype: Its target is unknown.

The receptor was derived from a woman in her fifties or sixties in good health. The V call is TRBV6-2 or TRBV6-3, the J call TRBJ2-1; D perhaps matches TRBD2 (5 bases). Material: blood. The CDR3 DNA is TGTGCCAGCAGTTACTCAGAGACTACCACCGCCTCCTACAATGAGCAGTTCTTC. Amino acids: CASSYSETTTASYNEQFF.